The 26 T cell receptor beta chains below come from one sample, sequenced in a study of T cell changes during pregnancy in multiple sclerosis. Data came from immunoSEQ multiplex PCR; TCRdb stores just in-frame clones and leaves some out. This sample yields 30,000 to 45,000 clones, of which approximately 91% are seen a single time; about 12% belongs to the top ten. Material: CD8+ T cells from peripheral blood mononuclear cells, obtained after pregnancy. These receptors were collected from a female donor with multiple sclerosis, enrolled in a pregnancy study.

This clone was detected once. This CDR3 reads CASTSTGFLNTGELFF. DNA for the CDR3: TGTGCCAGTACCTCGACAGGCTTCTTGAACACCGGGGAGCTGTTTTTT. The chain joins TRBV7-9 to TRBJ2-2, with D possibly being TRBD1 (6 bases). CDR1 and CDR2 (germline): SEHNR, FQNEAQ (reference sequence). V dropped 9 bases and J dropped 1 base, with 18 bases sitting between them. The CDR3 is 16 residues long.

The V call is TRBV4-1, the J call TRBJ1-5; no clear D gene. The germline gives CDR1 MGHRA, CDR2 YSYEKL. This CDR3 has 18 amino acids. Between the trimmed V and J ends, which lost 3 bases and 2 bases, there was a span of 20 bases. The CDR3 sequence is CASSHRWVPGAGNQPQHF. The CDR3 bases are TGCGCCAGCAGCCATCGTTGGGTCCCCGGTGCGGGCAATCAGCCCCAGCATTTT.

The gene calls are TRBV7-9 and TRBJ2-5; a possible D gene is TRBD1 (5 bases). Germline V CDR1 and CDR2: SEHNR, FQNEAQ (reference sequence). Trimming took off 2 bases at V and 3 bases at J, with 10 bases between the two ends. This CDR3 is 14 amino acids long. CDR3 residues: CASSLIETEETQYF. CDR3 coding DNA: TGTGCCAGCAGCTTAATTGAGACAGAAGAGACCCAGTACTTC.

V is TRBV6-1 and J is TRBJ1-1, with TRBD1 as a possible D gene (5 bases). The V end lost 7 bases, the J end lost 4 bases, and 22 bases lay between the germline ends. From germline, CDR1 is MNHNS and CDR2 SASEGT. This CDR3 is 16 amino acids long. The CDR3 nucleotides are TGTGCCAGCATTGTAGCGGCAGGGATGGTACGCACTGAAGCTTTCTTT. As protein: CASIVAAGMVRTEAFF.

This clone has only one observation. The V call is TRBV27, the J call TRBJ2-1; 10 bases match TRBD2. With 5 bases clipped from V and 8 bases from J, the junction kept 15 bases outside the gene matches. This CDR3 has 17 amino acids. The germline V gene has CDR1 MNHEY and CDR2 SMNVEV (reference sequence). CDR3 protein: CASSPPIAGGPGDEQFF. The CDR3 coding sequence is TGTGCCAGCAGTCCACCCATAGCGGGAGGCCCAGGGGATGAGCAGTTCTTC.

The rearrangement joins TRBV27 to TRBJ1-5; 9 nucleotides align to TRBD1. Germline-derived CDR1 and CDR2 are MNHEY and SMNVEV (reference sequence). V shed 2 bases and J 2 bases; nucleotides not matched to a gene: 4. The CDR3 has 16 residues. The CDR3: CASSLTDRGGNQPQHF. The DNA for the CDR3 is TGTGCCAGCAGTTTAACGGACAGGGGTGGCAATCAGCCCCAGCATTTT.

This rearrangement joins TRBV27 to TRBJ1-5; TRBD1 might be the D (5 bases). The CDR3 is 16 amino acids. V lost 1 base and J lost 4, with 14 bases in between. The V gene's germline CDR1 is MNHEY and CDR2 SMNVEV (reference sequence). This CDR3 reads CASSLFPGKGNQPQHF. As DNA, the CDR3 is TGTGCCAGCAGTTTATTCCCAGGGAAAGGAAATCAGCCCCAGCATTTT.

The chain employs TRBV30 and TRBJ2-7; D is possibly TRBD2 (6 bases). Per the germline V gene, CDR1 is GTSNPN and CDR2 is SVGIG (reference sequence). Trimming stripped 3 bases from V and 1 base from J, with 10 bases between. The CDR3 is 13 residues long. CDR3 in amino acids: CAWRRGGSYEQYF. The CDR3 nucleotides read TGTGCCTGGAGAAGGGGAGGTTCCTACGAGCAGTACTTC.

The chain couples TRBV5-1 to TRBJ2-3, with 9 bases identical to TRBD1. Germline V gene lookup returns CDR1 SGHRS and CDR2 YFSETQ. The CDR3 spans 13 residues. V was clipped by 5 bases and J by 4 bases; unmatched bases: 2. CDR3 residues: CASRQGAADTQYF. CDR3 nucleotides: TGCGCCAGCAGACAGGGGGCGGCAGATACGCAGTATTTT.

The V gene is TRBV2, the J gene TRBJ2-7, with 7 bases matching TRBD1. This CDR3 comprises 16 residues. The germline V gene encodes CDR1 SNHLY and CDR2 FYNNEI. Unmatched junction bases numbered 15, after V lost 6 bases and J lost 4 bases. As DNA, the CDR3 is TGTGCCAGCAGGGCCCCCGGGACAGCGCTCCCTTACGAGCAGTACTTC. Amino acids: CASRAPGTALPYEQYF.

The CDR3 reads CAISEGASTDTQYF. As DNA, the CDR3 is TGTGCCATCAGTGAGGGGGCGAGCACAGATACGCAGTATTTT. The chain uses TRBV10-3 and TRBJ2-3; D may be TRBD1 (5 bases). The CDR3 contains 14 residues. Between the trimmed V and J ends, which lost 2 bases and 0 bases, there was a span of 6 bases. Germline CDR1 reads ENHRY; CDR2 reads SYGVKD.

V and J are TRBV27 and TRBJ1-1; maybe TRBD1 (6 bases). Germline-derived CDR1 and CDR2 are MNHEY and SMNVEV (reference sequence). There are 15 residues in the CDR3. Trimming took off 4 bases at V and 1 base at J, with 13 bases between the two ends. CDR3 region: CASSSRARGNTEAFF. In nucleotides, the CDR3 is TGTGCCAGCAGTTCCCGGGCCAGGGGGAACACTGAAGCTTTCTTT.

This clone was found a few times. V gene TRBV4-1 combines with J gene TRBJ2-2; 7 positions agree with TRBD1. The CDR3 has 15 residues. Unmatched junction bases numbered 4, after V lost 0 bases and J lost 6 bases. The V gene's germline CDR1 is MGHRA and CDR2 YSYEKL. CDR3 nucleotides: TGCGCCAGCAGCCAAGAGTCCCAGGGGGCCGGGGAGCTGTTTTTT. It yields the protein CASSQESQGAGELFF.

The chain joins TRBV5-6 to TRBJ2-7; D ambiguous. Germline V gene sequence: CDR1 SGHDT, CDR2 YYEEEE. V shed 2 bases and J shed 0 bases, with 9 bases lying between them. The CDR3 spans 14 residues. CDR3 sequence reads: CASSFGTPSYEQYF. For the CDR3, the DNA is TGTGCCAGCAGCTTCGGTACCCCCTCCTACGAGCAGTACTTC.

The V and J genes are TRBV9 and TRBJ2-3, with D hard to call. The V gene's germline CDR1 is SGDLS and CDR2 YYNGEE. This CDR3 is built from 15 residues. V shed 4 bases and J shed 0 bases, with 12 bases lying between them. The CDR3 is CASSIQSSSTDTQYF. CDR3 DNA sequence: TGTGCCAGCAGCATCCAGTCCTCTAGCACAGATACGCAGTATTTT.

The rearrangement links TRBV27 to TRBJ1-2, with 7 positions matching TRBD1. Per the germline V gene, CDR1 is MNHEY and CDR2 is SMNVEV (reference sequence). V lost 6 bases, J lost 6 bases, and 7 bases stayed unmatched. The CDR3 loop spans 13 amino acids. In DNA form, the CDR3 reads TGTGCCAGCAGCAATCAGGGGGTTGATGGCTACACCTTC. Its protein product is CASSNQGVDGYTF.

The rearrangement links TRBV27 to TRBJ1-1, with D possibly being TRBD1 (5 bases). In germline, CDR1 is MNHEY, CDR2 SMNVEV (reference sequence). The CDR3 contains 16 residues. Trimming pared 5 bases from V and 5 bases from J, leaving 21 bases between. The CDR3 is CASSTGRGGARTEAFF. The CDR3 DNA reads as TGTGCCAGCAGTACCGGGCGAGGTGGGGCGAGGACTGAAGCTTTCTTT.

This chain links TRBV9 with TRBJ1-5, with 7 bases identical to TRBD1. The CDR3 runs to 14 residues. Trimming cost V 4 bases and J 4 bases; bases outside gene matches: 5. Germline loops: CDR1 SGDLS, CDR2 YYNGEE. The CDR3 nucleotides read TGTGCCAGCAGCCCGGCGGACAGGAATCAGCCCCAGCATTTT. This sequence encodes CASSPADRNQPQHF.

The chain carries TRBV6-5 and TRBJ2-7; 12 nucleotides line up with TRBD1. V was pared by 2 bases and J by 5 bases, with 4 bases of the junction left unmatched. The germline gives CDR1 MNHEY, CDR2 SVGAGI. The length of the CDR3 is 15 residues. CDR3 coding DNA: TGTGCCAGCAGTTACACGGGACAGGGGGCAAACGAGCAGTACTTC. Protein product: CASSYTGQGANEQYF.

This chain uses TRBV4-1 with TRBJ2-7; D uncertain. The length of the CDR3 is 13 residues. Germline CDR1 reads MGHRA; CDR2 reads YSYEKL. V lost 1 base, J lost 6 bases, and 10 bases lay in between. CDR3 sequence reads: CASSQGVGLEQYF. The CDR3 DNA sequence: TGCGCCAGCAGCCAAGGAGTTGGTCTCGAGCAGTACTTC.

This clone appeared once. The chain links TRBV5-4 to TRBJ1-3; TRBD1 matches 9 bases. Germline CDR1 and CDR2: SGHNT and YYREEE (reference sequence). This CDR3 is 15 amino acids long. After removal of 4 bases from V and 2 bases from J, the junction contained 4 bases not matched to a gene. CDR3: CASSAGQGTGNTIYF. The CDR3 DNA reads as TGTGCCAGCAGCGCGGGACAGGGCACTGGAAACACCATATATTTT.

This clone was counted a single time. V is TRBV2 and J is TRBJ2-2; 11 bases fit TRBD2. The V and J ends lost 4 bases and 4 bases, in that order; junction bases with no gene match: 5. The CDR3 covers 16 residues. CDR1 is SNHLY and CDR2 is FYNNEI in the germline V gene. CDR3 protein: CASSGGLAGTTGELFF. The CDR3 DNA is TGTGCCAGCAGTGGAGGACTAGCGGGTACCACCGGGGAGCTGTTTTTT.

The rearrangement uses TRBV28 and TRBJ1-1, with unresolved D. Trimming removed 4 bases from V and 7 bases from J, with 10 bases in between. In germline, CDR1 is MDHEN, CDR2 SYDVKM. The CDR3 runs 12 residues. The CDR3 sequence: CASSSYFLEAFF. The CDR3 DNA reads as TGTGCCAGCAGTTCATACTTCCTTGAAGCTTTCTTT. The whole variable domain, filled in from reference TRBV28 and TRBJ1-1, reads DVKVTQSSRYLVKRTGEKVFLECVQDMDHENMFWYRQDPGLGLRLIYFSYDVKMKEKGDIPEGYSVSREKKERFSLILESASTNQTSMYLCASSSYFLEAFFGQGTRLTVV.

Concerning this clone itself: Other DNA variants within this sample encode the same CDR3. This sequence joins TRBV28 and TRBJ2-7, with unresolved D. Germline CDR1 and CDR2: MDHEN and SYDVKM. The CDR3 is 12 residues long. Trimming shortened V by 3 bases and J by 3 bases, and 6 bases separated the two germline ends. The CDR3: CASSFSSYEQYF. CDR3 coding DNA: TGTGCCAGCAGTTTTAGCAGCTACGAGCAGTACTTC.

The chain links TRBV4-1 to TRBJ2-2, with TRBD1 matching 11 bases. This CDR3 has 17 residues. Germline V gives CDR1 MGHRA, CDR2 YSYEKL. The V segment lost 4 bases and the J segment 6 bases; nucleotides outside the gene matches: 10. The CDR3 DNA reads as TGCGCCAGCAGCCCCTGGTCTTTGGGACAGGGGGCCGGGGAGCTGTTTTTT. This encodes CASSPWSLGQGAGELFF.

A single count supports this clone. J is TRBJ1-1 and V is TRBV27; TRBD1 might be the D (5 bases). The CDR3 loop spans 12 amino acids. V was clipped by 2 bases and J by 11 bases, with 12 bases between them. Germline V gene lookup returns CDR1 MNHEY and CDR2 SMNVEV (reference sequence). The CDR3 nucleotides are TGTGCCAGCAGTTTAGTAGGGGCAGGCGCTTTCTTT. Amino acids: CASSLVGAGAFF.